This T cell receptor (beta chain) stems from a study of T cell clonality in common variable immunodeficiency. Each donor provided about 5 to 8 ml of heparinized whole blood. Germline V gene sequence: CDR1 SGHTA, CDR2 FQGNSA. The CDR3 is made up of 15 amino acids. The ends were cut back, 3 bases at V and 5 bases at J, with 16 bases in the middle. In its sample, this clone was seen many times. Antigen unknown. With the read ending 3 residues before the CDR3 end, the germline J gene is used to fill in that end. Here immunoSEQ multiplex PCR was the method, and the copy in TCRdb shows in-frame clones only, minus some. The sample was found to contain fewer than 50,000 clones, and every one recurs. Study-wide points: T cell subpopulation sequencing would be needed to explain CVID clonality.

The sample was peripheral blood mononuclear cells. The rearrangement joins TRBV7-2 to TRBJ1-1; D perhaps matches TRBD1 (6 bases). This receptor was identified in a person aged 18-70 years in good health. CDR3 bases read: TGTGCCAGCAGCTTGTCAGGGGTACGCGGGACTGAA. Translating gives CASSLSGVRGTE. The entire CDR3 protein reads CASSLSGVRGTEAFF.